These 18 T cell receptor beta chains originate from one sample sequenced in a study of shared clonotypes between healthy human individuals. Sequenced by immunoSEQ multiplex PCR; TCRdb stores in-frame clones only, minus some. In the table there are about 2 million clones, approximately 95% of which are singletons. The specimen was naive CD4+ T cells sorted from blood. Subset noted: CD45RA+ positively selected. The receptors derive from a man in his late teens or twenties in good health.

The chain combines TRBV2 with TRBJ1-2; D is uncertain. There are 14 residues in the CDR3. Trimming took 4 bases from V and 2 from J, leaving 11 bases between them. CDR1 is SNHLY and CDR2 is FYNNEI in the germline V gene. CDR3 bases: TGTGCCAGCAGTGCTGAGTCAGGCAACTATGGCTACACCTTC. It codes for CASSAESGNYGYTF.

The chain uses TRBV2 and TRBJ2-7; D is undetermined. This CDR3 is built from 13 residues. Trimming took 4 bases from V and 4 from J, leaving 11 bases between them. Germline assignment: CDR1 SNHLY and CDR2 FYNNEI. This chain's CDR3 is CASSAVLGYEQYF. CDR3 nucleotides: TGTGCCAGCAGTGCCGTCCTTGGGTACGAGCAGTACTTC.

The DNA for the CDR3 is TGTGCCTGGAGTGTACCCCCCCCTGTCAGCTCTGGAAACACCATATATTTT. Its translation is CAWSVPPPVSSGNTIYF. This chain connects TRBV30 to TRBJ1-3, with D unclear. V lost 0 bases and J lost 0, with 15 bases in between. CDR1 is GTSNPN, CDR2 SVGIG, per germline (reference sequence). The CDR3 spans 17 residues.

V and J are TRBV28 and TRBJ1-4, with a tentative D call TRBD1 (6 bases). Looked up from germline, CDR1 is MDHEN and CDR2 is SYDVKM. CDR3 length: 13 residues. V was shortened by 6 bases and J by 8 bases, with 13 bases between the two germline ends. CDR3 in DNA: TGTGCCAGCAGCCAGGACAGTTTCGAAAAACTGTTTTTT. This gives the protein CASSQDSFEKLFF.

CDR3 in DNA: TGTGCCAGCAGCGCGTACAATGAGCAGTTCTTC. This encodes CASSAYNEQFF. The chain employs TRBV5-4 and TRBJ2-1; D gene unclear. The germline V gene encodes CDR1 SGHNT and CDR2 YYREEE (reference sequence). The ends were cut back, 4 bases at V and 4 bases at J, with 3 bases in the middle. There are 11 residues in the CDR3.

J is TRBJ2-3 and V is TRBV4-1; TRBD2 matches 11 bases. This CDR3 has 14 residues. Unmatched junction bases numbered 6, after V lost 1 base and J lost 12 bases. CDR1 is MGHRA and CDR2 is YSYEKL in the germline V gene. CDR3 region: CASSQVLAGGFQYF. CDR3 in DNA: TGCGCCAGCAGCCAAGTGCTAGCGGGAGGTTTTCAGTATTTT.

This chain joins TRBV6-5 and TRBJ2-1; 7 bases agree with TRBD1. CDR3 length: 12 amino acids. With 6 bases clipped from V and 12 bases from J, the junction kept 8 bases outside the gene matches. The germline CDR1 and CDR2 sequences are MNHEY and SVGAGI. The CDR3 sequence is CASSSTGDRQFF. The DNA for the CDR3 is TGTGCCAGCAGCTCAACAGGGGACCGGCAGTTCTTC.

J is TRBJ1-5 and V is TRBV5-6; tentative D call: TRBD1 (5 bases). V dropped 2 bases and J dropped 4 bases, with 10 bases sitting between them. CDR1 and CDR2 from the germline V gene are SGHDT and YYEEEE. The CDR3 is 14 amino acids. The CDR3 sequence: CASSLRGRNQPQHF. The CDR3 region has the DNA TGTGCCAGCAGCTTAAGGGGCCGGAATCAGCCCCAGCATTTT.

The chain joins TRBV6-6 to TRBJ1-2; no clear D gene. The CDR3 runs 12 residues. V was trimmed by 6 bases and J by 5 bases, leaving 10 bases between them. The germline V gene encodes CDR1 MNHNY and CDR2 SVGAGI (reference sequence). The CDR3 loop is CASRISVYGYTF. DNA of the CDR3: TGTGCCAGCAGGATCAGTGTTTATGGCTACACCTTC.

The chain couples TRBV4-3 to TRBJ2-3, with D uncertain. The CDR3 contains 14 residues. V shed 1 base and J shed 3 bases, with 8 bases lying between them. Germline CDR1 reads LGHNA; CDR2 reads YSLEER. CDR3 bases: TGCGCCAGCAGCCAAGGTCTAACAACAGATACGCAGTATTTT. Translating it yields CASSQGLTTDTQYF.

V usage is TRBV18 and J usage is TRBJ2-5, with TRBD1 matching 8 bases. Looked up from germline, CDR1 is KGHSH and CDR2 is LQKENI. This CDR3 is built from 16 residues. Trimming at V came to 1 base and at J to 4 bases, leaving 8 bases not matched to a gene. This chain's CDR3 is CASSPRIGQGGETQYF. For the CDR3, the DNA is TGTGCCAGCTCACCACGAATAGGACAGGGAGGAGAGACCCAGTACTTC.

The CDR3 DNA reads as TGCAGCGTTGAAGCAGTGAGGGGGGGCGGCTACACCTTC. Its translation is CSVEAVRGGGYTF. V gene TRBV29-1 combines with J gene TRBJ1-2; D perhaps matches TRBD1 (6 bases). Germline CDR1 is SQVTM and CDR2 is ANQGSEA. CDR3 size: 13 residues. Trimming left V 1 base short and J 8 bases short, with 14 bases between.

This clone appeared once. The J gene is TRBJ2-2, the V gene TRBV19; TRBD2 might be the D (6 bases). Trimming left V 4 bases short and J 6 bases short, with 12 bases between. The V gene's germline CDR1 is LNHDA and CDR2 SQIVND (reference sequence). The CDR3 extends over 14 amino acids. The DNA of the CDR3 is TGTGCCAGTAGTAGCGGAGGGTTCCCCGGGGAGCTGTTTTTT. The encoded protein is CASSSGGFPGELFF. Supplemented by reference TRBV19 and TRBJ2-2, the full variable domain reads DGGITQSPKYLFRKEGQNVTLSCEQNLNHDAMYWYRQDPGQGLRLIYYSQIVNDFQKGDIAEGYSVSREKKESFPLTVTSAQKNPTAFYLCASSSGGFPGELFFGEGSRLTVL.

This chain joins TRBV28 and TRBJ1-6; 8 nucleotides agree with TRBD1. The CDR3 is 16 amino acids. Germline trimming cut 5 bases from V and 6 bases from J; bases unmatched to any gene: 9. Germline V gene data show CDR1 as MDHEN and CDR2 as SYDVKM. The chain's CDR3 is CASSPSDRVFNSPLHF. The CDR3 nucleotides are TGTGCCAGCAGTCCCTCGGACAGGGTCTTTAATTCACCCCTCCACTTT. Supplemented by reference TRBV28 and TRBJ1-6, the full variable domain reads DVKVTQSSRYLVKRTGEKVFLECVQDMDHENMFWYRQDPGLGLRLIYFSYDVKMKEKGDIPEGYSVSREKKERFSLILESASTNQTSMYLCASSPSDRVFNSPLHFGNGTRLTVT.

The chain recombines TRBV5-1 with TRBJ1-1, with 10 bases that match TRBD1. Germline V lookup: CDR1 SGHRS, CDR2 YFSETQ. J was trimmed by 1 base and V by 5 bases; bases with no gene match: 2. The length of the CDR3 is 14 residues. This CDR3 is CASRGTGENTEAFF. The CDR3 DNA sequence: TGCGCCAGCAGAGGGACAGGGGAGAACACTGAAGCTTTCTTT.

V gene TRBV5-4 combines with J gene TRBJ2-1; possibly TRBD1 for D (6 bases). Between the trimmed V and J ends, which lost 0 bases and 6 bases, there was a span of 16 bases. CDR1 and CDR2 (germline): SGHNT, YYREEE (reference sequence). This CDR3 contains 16 residues. CDR3 loop: CASSLALVQGSNEQFF. In DNA form, the CDR3 reads TGTGCCAGCAGCTTGGCCCTGGTGCAGGGGAGCAATGAGCAGTTCTTC.

The chain links TRBV5-4 to TRBJ2-7; no firm D call. The CDR3 consists of 15 residues. V was cut by 1 base and J by 3 bases, with 14 bases left in between. The germline V gene encodes CDR1 SGHNT and CDR2 YYREEE (reference sequence). CDR3 region: CASSLRSERLYEQYF. The CDR3 DNA is TGTGCCAGCAGCTTGAGGTCGGAGAGGCTCTACGAGCAGTACTTC. Full variable domain (remainder filled in from reference TRBV5-4 and TRBJ2-7): ETGVTQSPTHLIKTRGQQVTLRCSSQSGHNTVSWYQQALGQGPQFIFQYYREEENGRGNFPPRFSGLQFPNYSSELNVNALELDDSALYLCASSLRSERLYEQYFGPGTRLTVT.

This chain connects TRBV2 to TRBJ2-6; maybe TRBD2 (6 bases). CDR1 and CDR2 (germline): SNHLY, FYNNEI. Trimming pared 4 bases from V and 2 bases from J, leaving 6 bases between. This CDR3 has 14 residues. In nucleotides, the CDR3 is TGTGCCAGCAGTGCGGGGGCTGGGGCCAACGTCCTGACTTTC. Encoded protein: CASSAGAGANVLTF. Looking up the rest from reference TRBV2 and TRBJ2-6 gives the full variable domain: EPEVTQTPSHQVTQMGQEVILRCVPISNHLYFYWYRQILGQKVEFLVSFYNNEISEKSEIFDDQFSVERPDGSNFTLKIRSTKLEDSAMYFCASSAGAGANVLTFGAGSRLTVL.